A selection of T cell receptor beta chains follows, all from one sample in a study of cytomegalovirus exposure and HLA in healthy donors. Libraries were prepared by immunoSEQ multiplex PCR; TCRdb keeps only in-frame clonotypes and omits some of them. The table lists approximately 200,000 clones, 79% of them singletons. Sequencing input: PBMCs. The receptors derive from a woman aged 30 to 39 in good health and CMV-seropositive. The CDR3 runs from the conserved cysteine through the conserved F or W.

v_gene,CDR3aa
TRBV7-2,CASSLDGTGSGYTF
TRBV30,CAWSRIRGLAGGPISYEQYF
TRBV19,CASSTLTGTEGYTF
TRBV11-3,CASSKAVVGFGGYTF
TRBV4-3,CASSQGPGANSPLHF
TRBV7-2,CASRPGEANEKLFF
TRBV29-1,CSVDQGSKLFF
TRBV19,CATTWSGVNTEAFF
TRBV2,CASSELSGKLFF
TRBV10-3,CAAGQEEQPQHF
TRBV9,CASSVMGSSNYGYTF
TRBV2,CASSGQRRQPQHF
TRBV9,CASSSPRGGAYTGELFF
TRBV27,CASSPRGDLNYGYTF
TRBV4-1,CASSQRMDSSYNSPLHF
TRBV29-1,CSARMVSSDTEAFF
TRBV9,CASSVLITGERQFF
TRBV5-1,CASSLGLAGSYNEQLF
TRBV4-3,CASSQAQAGTGGYTGELFF
TRBV5-8,CASSYPGVLRYGYTF
TRBV6-1,CASSRLALGGYTF
TRBV19,CASSTLSGGRQPQHF
TRBV4-1,CASSQAGGPSSAQYF
TRBV19,CASSIVLQGAQHF
TRBV5-4,CASSLHFSNQPQHF
TRBV11-3,CASSVGLAGGQETQYF
TRBV6-1,CASSAAGGSNQPQHF
TRBV6-6,CASSLDSPRRETQYF
TRBV19,CASSNLAGGVQWNLDTQYF
TRBV29-1,CSVSSLNTEAFF
TRBV5-4,CASSLVGGQAGYTF
TRBV5-6,CASNTGTSAFNEQFF
TRBV6-5,CASSYDRVTYEQYF